This TCR beta chain was recovered during a study of blood T cell repertoires in COVID-19. Overall study context: COVID-19 samples from acute and convalescent phases originated in the United States, Italy and Spain.

Only in-frame clones appear in the TCRdb table, and some are missing; sequencing was by immunoSEQ multiplex PCR. The sample yields a few hundred thousand clones, 75% to 90% seen once. The CDR3 runs 13 residues. Germline V lookup: CDR1 SGHDT, CDR2 YYEEEE. V was trimmed by 2 bases and J by 0 bases, leaving 5 bases between them. V gene TRBV5-6 combines with J gene TRBJ1-1; D is ambiguous. This receptor was identified in an older woman with acute or convalescent COVID-19. Sequencing used peripheral blood. CDR3 residues: CASSFFMNTEAFF. For the CDR3, the DNA is TGTGCCAGCAGCTTTTTCATGAACACTGAAGCTTTCTTT.